This T cell receptor beta chain was documented in a study of prognosis after radiotherapy for stage I lung cancer. Findings and limits, study-wide: Tumor-specific reactivity of the expanded TCR clones remained undetermined.

The CDR3 runs to 13 residues. Germline assignment: CDR1 SNHLY and CDR2 FYNNEI. The V end lost 7 bases, the J end lost 3 bases, and 10 bases lay between the germline ends. Genomic DNA was the source, and TCR beta CDR3 was amplified from it by two-round multiplex PCR. For every TRBV and TRBJ gene, a specific primer was used in first-round PCR. TCRdb called the multiplex PCR reads again in MiXCR, with one record for every CDR3 protein. The sample has approximately 17,000 distinct CDR3 sequences, less than 45% seen once. This clonotype has ten or more counts. Its antigen is not known. The TCR sequence derives from a donor over 45 with non-small cell lung cancer. The material sequenced was PBMCs, taken before or after stereotactic body radiation therapy (not recorded which). The chain links TRBV2 to TRBJ1-3, with D tentatively TRBD1 (6 bases). The CDR3 loop reads CASNRDNGNTIYF. Written as DNA, the CDR3 is TGTGCCAGCAATCGGGACAATGGAAACACCATATATTTT. Full variable domain (remainder filled in from reference TRBV2 and TRBJ1-3): EPEVTQTPSHQVTQMGQEVILRCVPISNHLYFYWYRQILGQKVEFLVSFYNNEISEKSEIFDDQFSVERPDGSNFTLKIRSTKLEDSAMYFCASNRDNGNTIYFGEGSWLTVV.